This T cell receptor (beta chain) was observed in a study of CD8+CD57+ T cells in acquired aplastic anemia. Overall study findings and caveats: CD8+ Simpson's diversity showed no significant patient-control difference.

This clonotype was counted a single time. The antigen remains undetermined. The CDR3 is 14 amino acids. Germline CDR1 and CDR2: DFQATT and SNEGSKA (reference sequence). V was shortened by 5 bases and J by 5 bases, with 19 bases between the two germline ends. Whoever was chosen for sequencing had shown CD8+CD57+ cell expansion by flow cytometry. Template material for TCR beta VDJ and CDR3 profiling consisted of genomic DNA. TCRdb re-derived calls from the reads in MiXCR, one entry per CDR3 protein. The sample contains roughly 170,000 distinct CDR3 sequences, almost 50% of which appear only once. The sequenced material came from sorted CD4+, CD8+, or CD8+CD57+ T cells (not recorded which) from PBMCs. This chain joins TRBV20-1 and TRBJ2-7; a possible D gene is TRBD2 (7 bases). This clonotype originated in a human donor with aplastic anemia. CDR3 sequence reads: CSARKGEGPHEQYF. The DNA of the CDR3 is TGCAGTGCTCGCAAGGGGGAGGGCCCTCACGAGCAGTACTTC.